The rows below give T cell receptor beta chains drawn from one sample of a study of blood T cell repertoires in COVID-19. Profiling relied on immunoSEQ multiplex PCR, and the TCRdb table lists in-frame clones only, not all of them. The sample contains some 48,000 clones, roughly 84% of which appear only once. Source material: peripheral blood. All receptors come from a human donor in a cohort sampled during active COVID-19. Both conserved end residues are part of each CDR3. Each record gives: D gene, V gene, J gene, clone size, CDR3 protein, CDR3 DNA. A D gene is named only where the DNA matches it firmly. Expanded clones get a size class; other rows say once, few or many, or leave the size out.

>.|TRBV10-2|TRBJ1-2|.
CASSPGEYGYTF
TGCGCCAGCAGTCCGGGGGAATATGGCTACACCTTC
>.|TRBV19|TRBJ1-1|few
CASSEEGGNTEAFF
TGTGCCAGTAGTGAAGAAGGGGGGAACACTGAAGCTTTCTTT
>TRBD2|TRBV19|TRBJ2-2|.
CASSRAGGLNTGELFF
TGTGCCAGTAGTCGAGCGGGGGGACTTAACACCGGGGAGCTGTTTTTT
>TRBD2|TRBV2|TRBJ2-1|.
CASSVLAGGNEQFF
TGTGCCAGCAGCGTACTGGCGGGAGGTAATGAGCAGTTCTTC
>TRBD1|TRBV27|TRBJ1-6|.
CASSLLTGGGNSPLHF
TGTGCCAGCAGTTTACTGACAGGGGGCGGCAATTCACCCCTCCACTTT
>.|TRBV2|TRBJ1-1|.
CASTTNLNTEAFF
TGTGCCAGCACTACTAATCTGAACACTGAAGCTTTCTTT
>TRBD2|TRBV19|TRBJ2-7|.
CASSMLGTSGEQYF
TGTGCCAGTAGTATGCTCGGGACTAGCGGCGAGCAGTACTTC
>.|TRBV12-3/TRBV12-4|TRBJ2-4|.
CASSRLEENIQYF
TGTGCCAGCAGTAGATTGGAGGAAAACATTCAGTACTTC
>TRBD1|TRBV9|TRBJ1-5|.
CASSASGQGGNQPQHF
TGTGCCAGCAGCGCTTCGGGACAGGGCGGCAATCAGCCCCAGCATTTT
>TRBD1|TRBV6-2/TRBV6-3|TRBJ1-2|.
CASSRDRGNYGYTF
TGTGCCAGCAGCCGCGACAGGGGGAACTATGGCTACACCTTC
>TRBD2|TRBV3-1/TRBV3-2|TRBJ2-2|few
CASSQAGGPYTGELFF
TGTGCCAGCAGCCAAGCGGGAGGGCCTTACACCGGGGAGCTGTTTTTT
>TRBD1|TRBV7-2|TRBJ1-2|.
CASPLRTGEALYGYTF
TGTGCCAGCCCACTGCGGACAGGGGAGGCACTCTATGGCTACACCTTC
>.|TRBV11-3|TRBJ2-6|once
CASSLGGGGAGANVLTF
TGTGCCAGCAGCTTAGGTGGAGGGGGCGCTGGGGCCAACGTCCTGACTTTC
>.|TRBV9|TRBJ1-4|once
CASSVGQVATNEKLFF
TGTGCCAGCAGCGTAGGCCAGGTCGCAACTAATGAAAAACTGTTTTTT
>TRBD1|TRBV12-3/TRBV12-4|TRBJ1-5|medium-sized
CASSQGGQPQHF
TGTGCCAGCAGCCAGGGGGGCCAGCCCCAGCATTTT
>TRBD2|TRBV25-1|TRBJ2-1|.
CASSEDGLADEWDEQFF
TGTGCCAGCAGTGAGGATGGACTAGCGGACGAGTGGGATGAGCAGTTCTTC
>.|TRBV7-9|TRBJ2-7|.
CASRPDVGGAYEQYF
TGTGCCAGCAGACCCGATGTAGGGGGAGCCTACGAGCAGTACTTC
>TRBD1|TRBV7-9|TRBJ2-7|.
CASSSGQGTDEQYF
TGTGCCAGCAGCTCGGGACAGGGAACAGACGAGCAGTACTTC
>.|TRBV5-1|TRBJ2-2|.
CASSSVVTGELFF
TGCGCCAGCAGCTCGGTCGTCACCGGGGAGCTGTTTTTT
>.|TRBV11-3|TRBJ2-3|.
CASKPVGTDTQYF
TGTGCCAGCAAACCCGTAGGCACAGATACGCAGTATTTT
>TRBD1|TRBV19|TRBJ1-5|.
CASSGTGGNQPQHF
TGTGCCAGTAGTGGGACAGGGGGCAATCAGCCCCAGCATTTT
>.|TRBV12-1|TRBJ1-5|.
CASSFLDRAFNQPQHF
TGTGCCAGCAGCTTTTTGGACAGGGCCTTCAATCAGCCCCAGCATTTT
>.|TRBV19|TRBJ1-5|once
CASTPTGDQPQHF
TGTGCCAGTACCCCGACGGGTGATCAGCCCCAGCATTTT
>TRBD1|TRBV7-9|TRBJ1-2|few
CASSFGQGGYGYTF
TGTGCCAGCAGCTTCGGACAGGGCGGTTATGGCTACACCTTC
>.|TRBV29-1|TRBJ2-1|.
CSAETHKQVNEQFF
TGCAGCGCTGAGACCCACAAACAGGTTAATGAGCAGTTCTTC
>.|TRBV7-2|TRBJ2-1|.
CASSPGLSSYNEQFF
TGTGCCAGCAGTCCTGGACTGAGCTCCTACAATGAGCAGTTCTTC
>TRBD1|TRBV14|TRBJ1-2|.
CASSQDDRGWYGYTF
TGTGCCAGCAGCCAAGATGACAGGGGATGGTATGGCTACACCTTC
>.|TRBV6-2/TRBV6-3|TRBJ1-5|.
CASSYSTGGTQPQHF
TGTGCCAGCAGTTACTCGACCGGGGGGACGCAGCCCCAGCATTTT
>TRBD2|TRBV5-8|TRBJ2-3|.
CASRWQVRTRTQYF
TGTGCCAGCAGGTGGCAAGTCAGGACTAGGACGCAGTATTTT
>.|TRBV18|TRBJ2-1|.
CASSPYEREQFF
TGTGCCAGCTCACCATACGAGCGTGAGCAGTTCTTC
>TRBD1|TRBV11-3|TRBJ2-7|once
CASSYRGAYEQYF
TGTGCCAGCAGCTACAGGGGCGCCTACGAGCAGTACTTC
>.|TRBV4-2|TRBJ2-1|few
CASSQEALANEQFF
TGTGCCAGCAGCCAAGAAGCCCTAGCCAATGAGCAGTTCTTC
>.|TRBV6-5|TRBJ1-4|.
CASRSGLTNKKLFF
TGTGCCAGCAGGAGCGGACTGACTAATAAAAAACTGTTTTTT
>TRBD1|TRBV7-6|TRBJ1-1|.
CASSQGTYTEAFF
TGTGCCAGCTCACAGGGGACTTACACTGAAGCTTTCTTT
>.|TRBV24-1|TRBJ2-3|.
CATSDFDSSSDTQYF
TGTGCCACCAGTGATTTTGATAGCAGCTCAGATACGCAGTATTTT
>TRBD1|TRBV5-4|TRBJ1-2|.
CASSTRQGEASGYTF
TGTGCCAGCAGCACCAGACAGGGGGAGGCGAGTGGCTACACCTTC
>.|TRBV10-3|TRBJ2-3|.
CAISETGPNTDTQYF
TGTGCCATCAGTGAGACAGGGCCCAACACAGATACGCAGTATTTT
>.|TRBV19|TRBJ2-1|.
CASSIGGGGNEQFF
TGTGCCAGTAGTATCGGGGGAGGGGGCAATGAGCAGTTCTTC
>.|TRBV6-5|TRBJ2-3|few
CASKEGTDTQYF
TGTGCCAGCAAGGAGGGCACAGATACGCAGTATTTT
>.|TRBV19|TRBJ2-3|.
CASNSGGNTQYF
TGTGCCAGTAACTCTGGGGGGAATACGCAGTATTTT